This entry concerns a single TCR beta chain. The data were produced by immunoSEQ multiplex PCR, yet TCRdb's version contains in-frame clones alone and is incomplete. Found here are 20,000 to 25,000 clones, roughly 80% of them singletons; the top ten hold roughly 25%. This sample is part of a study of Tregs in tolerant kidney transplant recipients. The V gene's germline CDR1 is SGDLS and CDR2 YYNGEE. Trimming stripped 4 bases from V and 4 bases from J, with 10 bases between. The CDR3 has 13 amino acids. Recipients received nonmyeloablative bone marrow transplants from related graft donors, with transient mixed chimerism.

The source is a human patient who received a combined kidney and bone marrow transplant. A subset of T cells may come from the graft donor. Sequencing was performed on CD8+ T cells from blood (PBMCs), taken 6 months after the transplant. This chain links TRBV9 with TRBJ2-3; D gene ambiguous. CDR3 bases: TGTGCCAGCAGCAAGATAGAGTCAGATACGCAGTATTTT. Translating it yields CASSKIESDTQYF.